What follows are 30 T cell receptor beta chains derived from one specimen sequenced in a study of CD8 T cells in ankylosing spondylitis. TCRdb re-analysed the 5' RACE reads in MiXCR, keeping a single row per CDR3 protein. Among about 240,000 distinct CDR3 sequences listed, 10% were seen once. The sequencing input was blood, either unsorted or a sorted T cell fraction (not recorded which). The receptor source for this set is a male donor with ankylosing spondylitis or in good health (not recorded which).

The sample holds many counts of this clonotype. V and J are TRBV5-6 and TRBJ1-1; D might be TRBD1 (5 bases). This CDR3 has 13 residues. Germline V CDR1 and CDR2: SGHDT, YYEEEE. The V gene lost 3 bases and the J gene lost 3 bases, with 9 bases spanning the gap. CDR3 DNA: TGTGCCAGCAGCTCGGTGGGGGACACTGAAGCTTTCTTT. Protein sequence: CASSSVGDTEAFF.

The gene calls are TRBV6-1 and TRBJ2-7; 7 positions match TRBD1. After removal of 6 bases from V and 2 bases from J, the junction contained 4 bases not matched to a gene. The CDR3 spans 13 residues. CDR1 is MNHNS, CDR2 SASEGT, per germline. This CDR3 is CASSETGTYEQYF. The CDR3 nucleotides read TGTGCCAGCAGCGAGACAGGGACCTACGAGCAGTACTTC.

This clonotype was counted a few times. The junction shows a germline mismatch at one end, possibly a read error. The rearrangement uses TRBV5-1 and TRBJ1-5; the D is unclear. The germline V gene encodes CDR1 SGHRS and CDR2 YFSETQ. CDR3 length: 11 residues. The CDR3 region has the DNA TGCGCCAGCAGCTCTCGACATGCTTGGGATTTT. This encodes CASSSRHAWDF.

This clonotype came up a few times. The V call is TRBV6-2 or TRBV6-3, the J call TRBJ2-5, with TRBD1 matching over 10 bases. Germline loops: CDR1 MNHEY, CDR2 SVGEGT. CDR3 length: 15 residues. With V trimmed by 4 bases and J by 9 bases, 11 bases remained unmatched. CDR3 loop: CASSSSGTGAGAQYF. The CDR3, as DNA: TGTGCCAGCAGTTCTTCCGGGACAGGGGCGGGGGCCCAGTACTTC.

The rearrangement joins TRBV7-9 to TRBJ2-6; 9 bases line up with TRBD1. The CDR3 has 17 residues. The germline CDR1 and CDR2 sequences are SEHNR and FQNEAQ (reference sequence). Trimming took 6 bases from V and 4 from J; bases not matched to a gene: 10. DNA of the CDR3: TGTGCCAGCAGGCCCGGGACAGGGCTGTCAGGGGCCAACGTCCTGACTTTC. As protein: CASRPGTGLSGANVLTF.

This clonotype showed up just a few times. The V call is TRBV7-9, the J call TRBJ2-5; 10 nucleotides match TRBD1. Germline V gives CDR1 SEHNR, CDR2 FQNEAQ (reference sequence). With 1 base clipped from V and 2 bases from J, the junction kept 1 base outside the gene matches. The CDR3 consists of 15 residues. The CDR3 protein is CASSLGGQGQETQYF. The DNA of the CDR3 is TGTGCCAGCAGCTTAGGGGGACAGGGGCAAGAGACCCAGTACTTC.

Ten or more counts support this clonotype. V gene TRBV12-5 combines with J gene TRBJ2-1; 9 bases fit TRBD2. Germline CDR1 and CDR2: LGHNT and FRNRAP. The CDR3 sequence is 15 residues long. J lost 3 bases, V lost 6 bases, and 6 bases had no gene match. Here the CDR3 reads CASGGSGRNYNEQFF. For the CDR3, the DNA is TGTGCTAGTGGAGGGAGCGGGAGGAACTACAATGAGCAGTTCTTC.

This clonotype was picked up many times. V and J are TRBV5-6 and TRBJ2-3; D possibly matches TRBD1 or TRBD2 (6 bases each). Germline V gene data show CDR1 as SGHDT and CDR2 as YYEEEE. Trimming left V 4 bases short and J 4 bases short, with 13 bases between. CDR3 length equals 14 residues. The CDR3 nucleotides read TGTGCCAGCAGCCCGGAGGGGGACCCAGATACGCAGTATTTT. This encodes CASSPEGDPDTQYF.

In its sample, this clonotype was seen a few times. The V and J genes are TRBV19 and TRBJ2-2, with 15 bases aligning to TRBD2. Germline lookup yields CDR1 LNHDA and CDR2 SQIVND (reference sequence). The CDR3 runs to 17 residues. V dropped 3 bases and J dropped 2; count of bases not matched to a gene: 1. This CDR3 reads CASSMGLAGGNTGELFF. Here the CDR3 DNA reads TGTGCCAGTAGTATGGGACTAGCGGGAGGTAACACCGGGGAGCTGTTTTTT. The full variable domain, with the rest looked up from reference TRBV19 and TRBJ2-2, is DGGITQSPKYLFRKEGQNVTLSCEQNLNHDAMYWYRQDPGQGLRLIYYSQIVNDFQKGDIAEGYSVSREKKESFPLTVTSAQKNPTAFYLCASSMGLAGGNTGELFFGEGSRLTVL.

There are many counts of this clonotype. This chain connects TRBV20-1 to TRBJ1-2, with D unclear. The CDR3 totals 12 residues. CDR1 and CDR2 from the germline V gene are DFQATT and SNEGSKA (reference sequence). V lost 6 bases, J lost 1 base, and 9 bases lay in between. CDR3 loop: CSAFGLNYGYTF. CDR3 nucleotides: TGCAGTGCATTCGGGCTTAACTATGGCTACACCTTC.

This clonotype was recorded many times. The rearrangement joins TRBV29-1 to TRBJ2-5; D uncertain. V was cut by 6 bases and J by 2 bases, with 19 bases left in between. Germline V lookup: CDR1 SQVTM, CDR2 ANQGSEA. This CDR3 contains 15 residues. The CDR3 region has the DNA TGCAGCGTCCCCATCATATACCGGGTACAAGAGACCCAGTACTTC. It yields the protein CSVPIIYRVQETQYF.

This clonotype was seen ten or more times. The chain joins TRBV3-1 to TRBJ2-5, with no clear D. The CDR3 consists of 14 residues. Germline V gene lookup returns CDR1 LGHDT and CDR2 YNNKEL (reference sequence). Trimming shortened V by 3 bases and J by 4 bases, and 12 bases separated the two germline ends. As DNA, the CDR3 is TGTGCCAGCAGCCACACTCAGCTGGGAGAGACCCAGTACTTC. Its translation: CASSHTQLGETQYF.

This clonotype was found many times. DNA of the CDR3: TGTGCCAGCAGTCCAGGGTCCACAGATACGCAGTATTTT. Its translation is CASSPGSTDTQYF. The rearrangement links TRBV7-9 to TRBJ2-3, with D possibly matching TRBD1 (5 bases). Germline V lookup: CDR1 SEHNR, CDR2 FQNEAQ (reference sequence). Trimming stripped 6 bases from V and 2 bases from J, with 9 bases between. The CDR3 spans 13 residues.

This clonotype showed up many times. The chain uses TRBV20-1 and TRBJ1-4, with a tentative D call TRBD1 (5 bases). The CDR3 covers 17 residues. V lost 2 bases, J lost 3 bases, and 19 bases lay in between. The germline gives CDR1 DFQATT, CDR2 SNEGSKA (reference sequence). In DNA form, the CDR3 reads TGCAGTGCTAGATCCATCTACGGTGGGACTTCTAATGAAAAACTGTTTTTT. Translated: CSARSIYGGTSNEKLFF.

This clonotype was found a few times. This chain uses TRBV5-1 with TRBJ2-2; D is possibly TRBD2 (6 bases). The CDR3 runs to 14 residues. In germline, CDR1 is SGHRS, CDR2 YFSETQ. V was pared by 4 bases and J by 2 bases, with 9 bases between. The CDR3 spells CASSLTSNTGELFF. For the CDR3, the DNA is TGCGCCAGCAGCCTGACTAGTAACACCGGGGAGCTGTTTTTT.

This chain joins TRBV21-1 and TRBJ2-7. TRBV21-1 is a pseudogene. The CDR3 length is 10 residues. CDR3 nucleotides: TGTGCCAGCAGCGTTGGCTGGCAGTACTTC. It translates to CASSVGWQYF.

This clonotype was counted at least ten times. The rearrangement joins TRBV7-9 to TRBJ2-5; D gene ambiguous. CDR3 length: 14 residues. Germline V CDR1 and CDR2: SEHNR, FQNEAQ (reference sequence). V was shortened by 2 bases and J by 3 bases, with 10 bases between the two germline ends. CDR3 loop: CASSLTLAEETQYF. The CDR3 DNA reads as TGTGCCAGCAGCTTAACGCTCGCAGAAGAGACCCAGTACTTC.

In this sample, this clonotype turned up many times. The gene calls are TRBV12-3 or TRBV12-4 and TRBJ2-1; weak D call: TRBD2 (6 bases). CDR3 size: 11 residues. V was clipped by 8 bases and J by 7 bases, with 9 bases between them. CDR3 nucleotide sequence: TGTGCCAGCCTGCGGGATAATGAGCAGTTCTTC. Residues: CASLRDNEQFF.

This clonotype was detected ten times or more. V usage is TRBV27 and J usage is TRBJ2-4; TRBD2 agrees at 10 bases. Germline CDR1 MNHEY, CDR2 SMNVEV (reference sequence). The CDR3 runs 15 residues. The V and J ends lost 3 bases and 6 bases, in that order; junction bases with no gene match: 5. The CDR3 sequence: CASSLDSGGINIQYF. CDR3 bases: TGTGCCAGCAGTTTGGATAGCGGGGGGATAAACATTCAGTACTTC.

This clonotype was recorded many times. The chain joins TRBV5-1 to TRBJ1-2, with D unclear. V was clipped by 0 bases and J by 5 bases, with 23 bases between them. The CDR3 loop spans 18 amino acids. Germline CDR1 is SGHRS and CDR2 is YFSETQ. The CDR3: CASSLEGWSDPQEYGYTF. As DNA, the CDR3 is TGCGCCAGCAGCTTGGAAGGGTGGAGCGACCCTCAGGAATATGGCTACACCTTC.

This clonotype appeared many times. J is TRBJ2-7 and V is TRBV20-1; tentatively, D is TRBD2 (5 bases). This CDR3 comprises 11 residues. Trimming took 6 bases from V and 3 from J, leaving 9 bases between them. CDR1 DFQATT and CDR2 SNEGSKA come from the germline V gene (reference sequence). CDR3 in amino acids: CSAGRDYEQYF. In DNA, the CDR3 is TGCAGTGCCGGCCGGGACTACGAGCAGTACTTC.

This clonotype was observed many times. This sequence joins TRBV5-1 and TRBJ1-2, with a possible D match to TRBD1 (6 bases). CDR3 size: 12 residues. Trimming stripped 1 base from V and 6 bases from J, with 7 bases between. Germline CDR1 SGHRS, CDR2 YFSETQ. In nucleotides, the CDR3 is TGCGCCAGCAGCTTGCGGGGGCATGGCTACACCTTC. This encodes CASSLRGHGYTF.

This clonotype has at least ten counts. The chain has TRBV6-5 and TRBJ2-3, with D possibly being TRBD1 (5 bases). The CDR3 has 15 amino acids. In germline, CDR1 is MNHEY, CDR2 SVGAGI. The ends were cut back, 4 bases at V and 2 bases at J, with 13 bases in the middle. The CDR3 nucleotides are TGTGCCAGCAGTTCGTCCTTGACAGCCACAGATACGCAGTATTTT. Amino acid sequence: CASSSSLTATDTQYF.

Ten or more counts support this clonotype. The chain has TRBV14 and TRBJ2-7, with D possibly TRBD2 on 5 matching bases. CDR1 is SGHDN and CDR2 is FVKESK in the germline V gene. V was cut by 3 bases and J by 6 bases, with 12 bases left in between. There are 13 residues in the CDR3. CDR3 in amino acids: CASSQNLAGEQYF. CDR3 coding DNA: TGTGCCAGCAGCCAGAACCTAGCAGGCGAGCAGTACTTC.

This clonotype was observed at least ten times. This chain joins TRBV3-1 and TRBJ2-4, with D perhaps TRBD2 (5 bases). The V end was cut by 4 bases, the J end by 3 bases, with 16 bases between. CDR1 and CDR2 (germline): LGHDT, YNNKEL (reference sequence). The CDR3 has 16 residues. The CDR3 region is CASSLREGVRKNIQYF. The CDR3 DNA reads TGTGCCAGCAGCCTCCGTGAGGGAGTGCGCAAAAACATTCAGTACTTC.

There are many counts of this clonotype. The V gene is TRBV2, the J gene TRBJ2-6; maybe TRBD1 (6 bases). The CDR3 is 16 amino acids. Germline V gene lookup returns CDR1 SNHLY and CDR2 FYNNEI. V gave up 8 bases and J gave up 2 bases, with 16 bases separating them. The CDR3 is CASGSPQGAGANVLTF. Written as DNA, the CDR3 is TGTGCCAGCGGTAGCCCACAGGGCGCTGGGGCCAACGTCCTGACTTTC.

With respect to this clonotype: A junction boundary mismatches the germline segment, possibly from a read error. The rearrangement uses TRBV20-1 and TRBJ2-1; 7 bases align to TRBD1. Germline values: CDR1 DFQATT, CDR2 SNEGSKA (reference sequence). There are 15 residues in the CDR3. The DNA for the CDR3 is TGCTGTGCTAGGGGGCTAGTGGGGGCCTACAATGAGCAGTTCTTC. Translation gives CCARGLVGAYNEQFF.

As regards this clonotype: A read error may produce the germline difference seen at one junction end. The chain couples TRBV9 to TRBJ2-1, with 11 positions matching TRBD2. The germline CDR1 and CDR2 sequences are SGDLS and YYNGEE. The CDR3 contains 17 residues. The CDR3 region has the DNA TGTGCCAGCAGCGTTAGCGGGGGGGCCGGCTCCCACAATGAGCAGTTCTTC. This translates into CASSVSGGAGSHNEQFF.

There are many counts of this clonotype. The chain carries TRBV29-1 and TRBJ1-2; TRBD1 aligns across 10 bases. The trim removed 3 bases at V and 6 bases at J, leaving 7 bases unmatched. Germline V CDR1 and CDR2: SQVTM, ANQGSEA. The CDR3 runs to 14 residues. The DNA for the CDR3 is TGCAGCGTTGATCCGGGACAGGGGCGAGATGGCTACACCTTC. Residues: CSVDPGQGRDGYTF. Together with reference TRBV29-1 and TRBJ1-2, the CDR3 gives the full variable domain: SAVISQKPSRDICQRGTSLTIQCQVDSQVTMMFWYRQQPGQSLTLIATANQGSEATYESGFVIDKFPISRPNLTFSTLTVSNMSPEDSSIYLCSVDPGQGRDGYTFGSGTRLTVV.

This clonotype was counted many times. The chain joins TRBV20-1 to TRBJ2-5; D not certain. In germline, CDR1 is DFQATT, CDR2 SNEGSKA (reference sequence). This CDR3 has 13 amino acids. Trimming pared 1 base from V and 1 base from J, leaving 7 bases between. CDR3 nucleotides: TGCAGTGCTAGAGGCCGCGGCCAAGAGACCCAGTACTTC. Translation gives CSARGRGQETQYF.